This TCR beta chain was captured in a study of OX40 agonist ivuxolimab in advanced cancers. Generated by immunoSEQ multiplex PCR, the TCRdb table keeps only in-frame clones and is missing some. The sample holds approximately 58,000 clones, less than 85% seen once. This clonotype was sampled from an adult with an advanced solid tumor such as melanoma, head and neck, liver or kidney cancer. The source was CD4+ or CD8+ T cells sorted from blood, collected in a trial of the OX40 agonist ivuxolimab.

The CDR3 here is CASSQARGGELFF. The CDR3 DNA is TGCGCCAGCAGCCAAGCCCGGGGCGGGGAGCTGTTTTTT. The V call is TRBV4-1, the J call TRBJ2-2, with TRBD2 as a possible D gene (5 bases). Germline loops: CDR1 MGHRA, CDR2 YSYEKL. This CDR3 contains 13 residues. Trimming removed 1 base at V and 7 bases at J, with 7 bases between.